These T cell receptor beta chains were read from a single sample in a study of T cell repertoires in cytomegalovirus infection. TCRdb reprocessed the reads with MiXCR, giving one entry per CDR3 protein. Of some 100,000 distinct CDR3 sequences listed, 20% to 25% were seen once; the top ten hold about 39%. The sequenced sample consisted of CD8+ T cells from PBMCs. The source of these receptors is a human donor in good health (CMV status not recorded). Some clones in this sample may be carry-over from other donors' samples. Both conserved end residues are part of each CDR3. A D gene is named only where the DNA matches it firmly. The size entry is marked missing in some rows and otherwise reads once, few, many or a size class.

CDR3 length,D gene,V gene,J gene,clone size,CDR3 protein,CDR3 DNA
15,NA,TRBV4-1,TRBJ1-2,NA,CASSQEPGINYGYTF,TGCGCCAGCAGCCAAGAACCAGGCATAAACTATGGCTACACCTTC
15,TRBD1,TRBV4-2,TRBJ2-7,many,CASSLTGTGTYEQYF,TGTGCCAGCAGCCTCACCGGGACAGGGACCTACGAGCAGTACTTC
13,NA,TRBV5-4,TRBJ1-4,NA,CASSAWANEKLFF,TGTGCCAGCAGCGCGTGGGCTAATGAAAAACTGTTTTTT
12,NA,TRBV29-1,TRBJ2-3,NA,CSVGARLDTQYF,TGCAGCGTTGGGGCGAGGTTGGATACGCAGTATTTT
14,NA,TRBV13,TRBJ1-1,few,CASSLVMGGAEAFF,TGTGCCAGCAGCTTAGTGATGGGGGGGGCTGAAGCTTTCTTT
16,NA,TRBV12-3/TRBV12-4,TRBJ2-2,NA,CASSLGAGDNTGELFF,TGTGCCAGCAGTTTAGGGGCAGGGGACAACACCGGGGAGCTGTTTTTT
17,NA,TRBV4-3,TRBJ1-2,NA,CASSQDRQIGGNYGYTF,TGCGCCAGCAGCCAAGATAGACAGATCGGAGGAAACTATGGCTACACCTTC
15,NA,TRBV28,TRBJ1-5,many,CASSLGQGYRQPQHF,TGTGCCAGCAGTTTGGGGCAGGGGTACCGTCAGCCCCAGCATTTT
12,TRBD1,TRBV10-3,TRBJ1-1,NA,CAIRQGAAEAFF,TGTGCCATCAGACAGGGGGCAGCTGAAGCTTTCTTT
15,TRBD1,TRBV7-6,TRBJ2-1,NA,CASSLTGASSHEQFF,TGTGCCAGCAGCTTAACAGGGGCTTCTTCACATGAGCAGTTCTTC
12,NA,TRBV20-1,TRBJ1-1,few,CRARGRDTEAFF,TGCAGAGCTAGGGGCAGGGACACTGAAGCTTTCTTT
11,NA,TRBV5-1,TRBJ1-2,NA,CASTNRDGYTF,TGCGCCAGCACAAACAGGGATGGCTACACCTTC
13,TRBD1,TRBV29-1,TRBJ1-1,NA,CSVPTGQNTEAFF,TGCAGCGTCCCGACAGGGCAGAACACTGAAGCTTTCTTT
14,NA,TRBV2,TRBJ2-3,few,CASEGVSGTDTQYF,TGTGCCAGCGAGGGGGTGTCTGGCACAGATACGCAGTATTTT
15,NA,TRBV6-5,TRBJ1-2,few,CASSYSLGSDYGYTF,TGTGCCAGCAGTTACTCGTTGGGGAGCGACTATGGCTACACCTTC
13,NA,TRBV28,TRBJ2-7,many,CASSFSQSVQQYF,TGTGCCAGCAGTTTCTCACAAAGTGTGCAGCAGTACTTC
13,NA,TRBV20-1,TRBJ2-1,NA,CSAREPNKNEQFF,TGCAGTGCCCGGGAGCCGAATAAAAATGAGCAGTTCTTC
16,TRBD2,TRBV12-3/TRBV12-4,TRBJ2-2,many,CASSLLGGRRTGELFF,TGTGCCAGCAGTTTACTCGGCGGGAGGCGCACCGGGGAGCTGTTTTTT
17,TRBD1,TRBV6-8,TRBJ1-1,NA,CASSPRNRGRMNTEAFF,TGTGCCAGCAGTCCCCGAAACAGGGGCCGCATGAACACTGAAGCTTTCTTT
13,NA,TRBV29-1,TRBJ2-5,NA,CSVEGRTQETQYF,TGCAGCGTTGAGGGCCGAACCCAAGAGACCCAGTACTTC
15,NA,TRBV7-8,TRBJ2-7,many,CASSLLKGQDSEQYF,TGTGCCAGCAGCTTACTGAAGGGCCAGGACAGCGAGCAGTACTTC
17,TRBD2,TRBV2,TRBJ2-2,NA,CASSEPRLAANTGELFF,TGTGCCAGCAGTGAGCCTAGACTAGCGGCGAACACCGGGGAGCTGTTTTTT
13,NA,TRBV12-3/TRBV12-4,TRBJ2-7,many,CASSLFSPYEQYF,TGTGCCAGCAGTTTATTTTCGCCCTACGAGCAGTACTTC
15,NA,TRBV7-2,TRBJ1-1,many,CASTRWDGLNTEAFF,TGTGCCAGCACCCGGTGGGACGGCTTGAACACTGAAGCTTTCTTT
14,NA,TRBV14,TRBJ2-7,few,CASSPGHLTYEQYF,TGTGCCAGCAGCCCGGGACACTTGACCTACGAGCAGTACTTC
16,TRBD1,TRBV27,TRBJ2-1,many,CASSPLGTGVYNEQFF,TGTGCCAGCAGTCCCCTCGGGACAGGGGTTTACAATGAGCAGTTCTTC
16,TRBD2,TRBV4-3,TRBJ2-3,few,CASSQDRAGGRDTQYF,TGCGCCAGCAGCCAAGATCGGGCGGGGGGCCGAGATACGCAGTATTTT
19,TRBD2,TRBV7-9,TRBJ2-2,NA,CASSLGPSGAGTNTGELFF,TGTGCCAGCAGCTTAGGTCCCAGCGGGGCCGGCACGAACACCGGGGAGCTGTTTTTT